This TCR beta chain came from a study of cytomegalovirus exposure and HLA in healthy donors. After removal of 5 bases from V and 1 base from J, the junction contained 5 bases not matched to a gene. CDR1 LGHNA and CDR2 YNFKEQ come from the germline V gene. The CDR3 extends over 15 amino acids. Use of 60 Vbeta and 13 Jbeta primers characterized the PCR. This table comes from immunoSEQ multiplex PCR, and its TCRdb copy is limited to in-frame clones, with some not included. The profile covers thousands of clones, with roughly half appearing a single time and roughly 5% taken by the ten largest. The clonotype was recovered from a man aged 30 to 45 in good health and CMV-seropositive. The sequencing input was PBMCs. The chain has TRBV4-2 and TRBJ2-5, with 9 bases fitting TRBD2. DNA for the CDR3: TGTGCCAGCAGCGATAGCGGGGGAGGCCAAGAGACCCAGTACTTC. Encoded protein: CASSDSGGGQETQYF.